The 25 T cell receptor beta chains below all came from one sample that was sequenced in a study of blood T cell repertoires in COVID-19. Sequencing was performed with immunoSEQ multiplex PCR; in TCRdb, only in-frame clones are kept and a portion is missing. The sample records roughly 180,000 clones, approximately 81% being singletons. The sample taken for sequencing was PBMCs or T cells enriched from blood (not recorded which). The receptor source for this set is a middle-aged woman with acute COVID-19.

Here the CDR3 reads CASSSYPGQGNGYTF. CDR3 nucleotide sequence: TGTGCCAGCAGTTCATATCCGGGACAGGGGAATGGCTACACCTTC. This rearrangement joins TRBV2 to TRBJ1-2; 10 positions agree with TRBD1. Germline V gives CDR1 SNHLY, CDR2 FYNNEI. The trim removed 5 bases at V and 6 bases at J, leaving 9 bases unmatched. CDR3 size: 15 residues.

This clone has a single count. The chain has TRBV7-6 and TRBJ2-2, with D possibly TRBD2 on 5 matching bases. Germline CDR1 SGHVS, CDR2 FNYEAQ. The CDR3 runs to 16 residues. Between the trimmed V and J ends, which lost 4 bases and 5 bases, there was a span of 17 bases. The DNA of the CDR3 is TGTGCCAGCAGCTCACGTGGGGAGTCCAAAACCGGGGAGCTGTTTTTT. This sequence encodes CASSSRGESKTGELFF.

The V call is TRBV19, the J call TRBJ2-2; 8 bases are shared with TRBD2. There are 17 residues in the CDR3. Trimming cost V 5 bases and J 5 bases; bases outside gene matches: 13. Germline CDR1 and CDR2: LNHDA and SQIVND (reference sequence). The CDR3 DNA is TGTGCCAGTAGTCTTACTAGACTAGCGCGGGGTACCGGGGAGCTGTTTTTT. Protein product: CASSLTRLARGTGELFF.

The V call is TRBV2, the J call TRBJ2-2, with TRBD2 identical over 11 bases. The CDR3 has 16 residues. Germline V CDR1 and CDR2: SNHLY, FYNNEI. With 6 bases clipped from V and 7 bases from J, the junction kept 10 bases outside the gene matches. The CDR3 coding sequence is TGTGCCAGCAGGTCCACTAGCGGGAGAAGCATCGGGGAGCTGTTTTTT. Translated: CASRSTSGRSIGELFF.

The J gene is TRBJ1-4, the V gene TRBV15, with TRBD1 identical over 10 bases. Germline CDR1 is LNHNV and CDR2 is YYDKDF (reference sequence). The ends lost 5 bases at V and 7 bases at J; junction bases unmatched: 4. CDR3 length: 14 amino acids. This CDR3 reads CATSWGQGSEKLFF. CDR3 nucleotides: TGTGCCACCAGCTGGGGACAGGGGAGTGAAAAACTGTTTTTT.

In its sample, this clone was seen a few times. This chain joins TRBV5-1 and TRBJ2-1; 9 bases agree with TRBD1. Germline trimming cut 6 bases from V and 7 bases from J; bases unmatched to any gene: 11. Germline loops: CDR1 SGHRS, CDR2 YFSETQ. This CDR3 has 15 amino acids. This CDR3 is CASTSGGQGQNEQFF. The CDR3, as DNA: TGCGCCAGCACCTCTGGGGGACAGGGACAAAATGAGCAGTTCTTC. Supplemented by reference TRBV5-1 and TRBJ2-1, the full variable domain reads KAGVTQTPRYLIKTRGQQVTLSCSPISGHRSVSWYQQTPGQGLQFLFEYFSETQRNKGNFPGRFSGRQFSNSRSEMNVSTLELGDSALYLCASTSGGQGQNEQFFGPGTRLTVL.

The CDR3 is CASSLMGRGNNEQFF. DNA of the CDR3: TGTGCCAGCAGTCTGATGGGGAGGGGGAACAATGAGCAGTTCTTC. The rearrangement joins TRBV11-3 to TRBJ2-1; D perhaps matches TRBD2 (7 bases). V gave up 6 bases and J gave up 5 bases, with 17 bases separating them. Germline lookup yields CDR1 SGHNT and CDR2 YENEEA. The CDR3 runs 15 residues.

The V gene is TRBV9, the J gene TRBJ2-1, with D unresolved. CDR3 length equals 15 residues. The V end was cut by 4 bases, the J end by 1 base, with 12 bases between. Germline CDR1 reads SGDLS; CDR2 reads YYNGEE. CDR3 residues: CASSHGGPSYNEQFF. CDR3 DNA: TGTGCCAGCAGCCACGGCGGCCCATCCTACAATGAGCAGTTCTTC.

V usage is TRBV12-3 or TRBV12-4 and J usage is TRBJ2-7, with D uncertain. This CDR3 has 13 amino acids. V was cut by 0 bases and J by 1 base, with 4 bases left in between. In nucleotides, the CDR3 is TGTGCCAGCAGTTTAGCCTTGTCCTACGAGCAGTACTTC. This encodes CASSLALSYEQYF.

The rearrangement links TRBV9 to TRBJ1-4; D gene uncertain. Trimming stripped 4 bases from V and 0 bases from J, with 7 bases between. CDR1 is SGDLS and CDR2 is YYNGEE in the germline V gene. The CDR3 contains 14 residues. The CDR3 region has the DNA TGTGCCAGCAGCCCCAGGTCAACTAATGAAAAACTGTTTTTT. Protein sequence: CASSPRSTNEKLFF.

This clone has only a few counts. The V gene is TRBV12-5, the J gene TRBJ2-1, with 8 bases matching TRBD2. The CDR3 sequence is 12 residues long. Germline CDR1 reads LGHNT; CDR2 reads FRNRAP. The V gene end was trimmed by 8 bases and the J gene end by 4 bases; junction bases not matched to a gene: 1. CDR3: CASREGYNEQFF. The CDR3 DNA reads TGTGCTAGTCGGGAGGGTTACAATGAGCAGTTCTTC. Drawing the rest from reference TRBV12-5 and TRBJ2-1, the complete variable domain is DARVTQTPRHKVTEMGQEVTMRCQPILGHNTVFWYRQTMMQGLELLAYFRNRAPLDDSGMPKDRFSAEMPDATLATLKIQPSEPRDSAVYFCASREGYNEQFFGPGTRLTVL.

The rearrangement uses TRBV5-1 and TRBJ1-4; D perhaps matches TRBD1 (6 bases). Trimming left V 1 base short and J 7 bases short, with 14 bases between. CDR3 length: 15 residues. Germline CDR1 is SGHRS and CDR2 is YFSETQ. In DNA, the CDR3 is TGCGCCAGCAGCTTGCAACAGGGTATCGGTGAAAAACTGTTTTTT. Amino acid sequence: CASSLQQGIGEKLFF.

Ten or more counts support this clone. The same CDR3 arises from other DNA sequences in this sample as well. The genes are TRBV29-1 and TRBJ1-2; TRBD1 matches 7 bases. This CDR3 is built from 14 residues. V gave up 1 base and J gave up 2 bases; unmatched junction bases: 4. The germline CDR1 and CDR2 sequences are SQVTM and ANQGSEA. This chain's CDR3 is CSVEGRGRNYGYTF. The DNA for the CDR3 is TGCAGCGTTGAAGGTAGGGGGCGAAACTATGGCTACACCTTC.

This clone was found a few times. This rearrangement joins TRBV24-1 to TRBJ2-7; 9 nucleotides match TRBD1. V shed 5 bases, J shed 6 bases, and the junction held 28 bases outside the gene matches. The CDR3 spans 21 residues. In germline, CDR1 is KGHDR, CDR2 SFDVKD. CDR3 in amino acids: CATSAVFGDRDGWGGSREQYV. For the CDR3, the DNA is TGTGCCACCAGTGCCGTTTTCGGGGACAGGGATGGATGGGGCGGGAGTCGCGAGCAGTACGTC.

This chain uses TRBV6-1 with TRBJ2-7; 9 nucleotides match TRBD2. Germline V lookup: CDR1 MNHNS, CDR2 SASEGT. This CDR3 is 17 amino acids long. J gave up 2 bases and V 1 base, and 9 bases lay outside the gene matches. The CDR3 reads CASSEVWAGGLPYEQYV. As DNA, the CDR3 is TGTGCCAGCAGTGAAGTTTGGGCGGGAGGGCTCCCCTACGAGCAGTACGTC.

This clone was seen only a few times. Written as DNA, the CDR3 is TGTGCCAGCAGCTTAACGGGGGCGATAGCGGGCGACTACAATGAGCAGTTCTTC. Its translation is CASSLTGAIAGDYNEQFF. This chain connects TRBV11-3 to TRBJ2-1; possible D gene TRBD2, 7 bases. The CDR3 consists of 18 residues. V lost 2 bases and J 3 bases, leaving 20 bases between the germline ends. Looked up from germline, CDR1 is SGHNT and CDR2 is YENEEA.

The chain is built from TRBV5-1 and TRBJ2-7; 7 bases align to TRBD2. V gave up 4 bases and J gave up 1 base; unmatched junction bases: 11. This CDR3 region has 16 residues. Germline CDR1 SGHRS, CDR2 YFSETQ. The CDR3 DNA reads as TGCGCCAGCAGCATAGGCGTGGGGCGGGGGTCCTACGAGCAGTACTTC. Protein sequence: CASSIGVGRGSYEQYF.

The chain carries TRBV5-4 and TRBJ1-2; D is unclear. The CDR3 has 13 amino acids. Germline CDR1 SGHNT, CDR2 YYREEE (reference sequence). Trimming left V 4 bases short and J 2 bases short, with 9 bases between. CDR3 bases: TGTGCCAGCAGCCATCCTAGCAACTATGGCTACACCTTC. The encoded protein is CASSHPSNYGYTF.

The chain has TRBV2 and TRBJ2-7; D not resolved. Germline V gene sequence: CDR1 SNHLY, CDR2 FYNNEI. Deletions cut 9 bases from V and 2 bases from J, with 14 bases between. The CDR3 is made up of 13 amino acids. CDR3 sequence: CASGEEFAYEQYV. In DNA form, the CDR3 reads TGTGCCAGTGGAGAGGAGTTCGCCTACGAGCAGTACGTC.

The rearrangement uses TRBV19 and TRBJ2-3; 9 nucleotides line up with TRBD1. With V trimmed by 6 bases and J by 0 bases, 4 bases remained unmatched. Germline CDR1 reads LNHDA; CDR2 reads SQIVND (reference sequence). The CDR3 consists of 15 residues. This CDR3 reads CASSSDRGSTDTQYF. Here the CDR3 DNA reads TGTGCCAGTAGCTCGGACAGGGGAAGCACAGATACGCAGTATTTT.

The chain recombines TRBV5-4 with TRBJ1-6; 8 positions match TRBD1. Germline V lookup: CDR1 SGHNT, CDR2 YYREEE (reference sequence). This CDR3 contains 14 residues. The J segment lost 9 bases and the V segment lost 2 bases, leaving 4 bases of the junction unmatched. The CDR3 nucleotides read TGTGCCAGCAGCTTACAGGGGGGAGGTTCACCCCTCCACTTT. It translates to CASSLQGGGSPLHF.

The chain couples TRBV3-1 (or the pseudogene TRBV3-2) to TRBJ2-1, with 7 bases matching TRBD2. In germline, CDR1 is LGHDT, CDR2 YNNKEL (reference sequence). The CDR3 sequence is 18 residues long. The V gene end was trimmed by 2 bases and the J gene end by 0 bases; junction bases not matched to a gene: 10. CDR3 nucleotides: TGTGCCAGCAGCCAAAGAGGGGCTAGCGGAAGCTCCTACAATGAGCAGTTCTTC. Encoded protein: CASSQRGASGSSYNEQFF.

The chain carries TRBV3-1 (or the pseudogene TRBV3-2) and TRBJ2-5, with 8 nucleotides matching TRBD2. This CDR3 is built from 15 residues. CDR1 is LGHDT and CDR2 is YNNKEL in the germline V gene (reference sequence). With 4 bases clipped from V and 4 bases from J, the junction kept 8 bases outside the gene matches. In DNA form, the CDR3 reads TGTGCCAGCAGCCCGCCCACGGGAGGGAGAGAGACCCAGTACTTC. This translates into CASSPPTGGRETQYF.

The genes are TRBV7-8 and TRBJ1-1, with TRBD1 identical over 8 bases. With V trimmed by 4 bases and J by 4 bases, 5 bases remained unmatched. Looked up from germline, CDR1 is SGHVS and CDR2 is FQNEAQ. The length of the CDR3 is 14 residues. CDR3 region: CASSSSTGGTEAFF. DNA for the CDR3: TGTGCCAGCAGCTCCAGTACAGGGGGCACTGAAGCTTTCTTT.

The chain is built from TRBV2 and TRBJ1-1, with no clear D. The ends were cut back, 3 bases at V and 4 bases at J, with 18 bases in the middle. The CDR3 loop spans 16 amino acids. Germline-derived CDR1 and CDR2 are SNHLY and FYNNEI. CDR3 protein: CASSDLGLSLSTEAFF. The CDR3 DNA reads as TGTGCCAGCAGTGACCTCGGACTTTCCTTAAGCACTGAAGCTTTCTTT.